This T cell receptor (beta chain) was sequenced during a study of T cell responses to AZD1222 COVID-19 vaccine. Overall study results and limits: White British people made up most donors, females outnumbered males, and clonal diversity was possibly underestimated. Baseline seropositivity characterized only a handful of AZD1222 recipients.

Sequencing used immunoSEQ multiplex PCR; TCRdb keeps in-frame clones, though not all of them. In the table there are roughly 60,000 clones, about 87% of which are singletons. There are a few counts of this clone. The antigen is not known. This CDR3 region has 12 residues. The germline gives CDR1 SGHKS, CDR2 YYEKEE (reference sequence). The germline V and J ends were trimmed by 4 bases and 5 bases, with 9 bases remaining between them. The receptor was derived from an adult in good health. This chain links TRBV5-5 with TRBJ1-1; D remains unclear. The source was peripheral blood, collected on day 0 of AZD1222 vaccination. CDR3 nucleotides: TGTGCCAGCAGCGCCACGTCGACTGAAGCTTTCTTT. It codes for CASSATSTEAFF. The whole variable domain, remainder taken from reference TRBV5-5 and TRBJ1-1, is DAGVTQSPTHLIKTRGQQVTLRCSPISGHKSVSWYQQVLGQGPQFIFQYYEKEERGRGNFPDRFSARQFPNYSSELNVNALLLGDSALYLCASSATSTEAFFGQGTRLTVV.